This TCR beta chain was found in a study of post-analysis software for immune sequencing data. Prepared libraries of TCR beta cDNA carried unique molecular identifiers. MiXCR was run by TCRdb on the PCR reads, yielding one entry per CDR3 protein. The profile shows roughly 730,000 distinct CDR3 sequences, just under 30% of them singletons. This clonotype came up a few times. What it recognizes is unknown. The CDR3 spans 14 residues. Trimming removed 3 bases from V and 2 bases from J, with 11 bases in between. Germline CDR1 and CDR2: SNHLY and FYNNEI. Study-wide points: Among a few TRBV segments more frequent in patients than controls were TRBV5-6, TRBV5-1 and TRBV20-1.

The V call is TRBV2, the J call TRBJ2-7, with D possibly TRBD2 on 6 matching bases. The specimen was blood. The receptor was isolated from a girl aged 10 to 17 with multiple sclerosis. The CDR3 nucleotides read TGTGCCAGCAGTGAGCTAGCGCAAGCCTACGAGCAGTACTTC. This translates into CASSELAQAYEQYF.